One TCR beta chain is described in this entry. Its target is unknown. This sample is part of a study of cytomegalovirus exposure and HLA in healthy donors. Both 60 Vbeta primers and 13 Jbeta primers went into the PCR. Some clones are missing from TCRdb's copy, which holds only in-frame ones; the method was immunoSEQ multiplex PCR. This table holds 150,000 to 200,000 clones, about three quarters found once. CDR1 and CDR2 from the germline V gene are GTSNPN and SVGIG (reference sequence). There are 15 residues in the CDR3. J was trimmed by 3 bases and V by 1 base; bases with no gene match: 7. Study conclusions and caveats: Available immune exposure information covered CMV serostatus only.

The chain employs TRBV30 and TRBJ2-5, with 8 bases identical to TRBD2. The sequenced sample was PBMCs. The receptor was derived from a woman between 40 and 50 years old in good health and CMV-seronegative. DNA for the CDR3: TGTGCCTGGAGTGGGCTGGGACTAGGTAAAGAGACCCAGTACTTC. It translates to CAWSGLGLGKETQYF.